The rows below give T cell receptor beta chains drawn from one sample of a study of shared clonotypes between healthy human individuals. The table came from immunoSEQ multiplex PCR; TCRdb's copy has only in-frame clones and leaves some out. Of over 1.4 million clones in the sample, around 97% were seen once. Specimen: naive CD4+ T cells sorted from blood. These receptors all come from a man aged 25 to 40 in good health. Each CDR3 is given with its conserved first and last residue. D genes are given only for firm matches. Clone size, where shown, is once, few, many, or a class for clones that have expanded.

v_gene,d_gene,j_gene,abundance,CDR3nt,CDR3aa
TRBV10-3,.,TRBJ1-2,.,TGTGCCATCCGGGGCAGCCCGCTGCATGGGGATGGCTACACCTTC,CAIRGSPLHGDGYTF
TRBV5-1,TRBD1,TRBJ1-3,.,TGCGCCAGCAGCGTGGACAGGGGGCCAGGAAACACCATATATTTT,CASSVDRGPGNTIYF
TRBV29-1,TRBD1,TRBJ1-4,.,TGCAGCGTCCCCGACAGGGCTAATGAAAAACTGTTTTTT,CSVPDRANEKLFF
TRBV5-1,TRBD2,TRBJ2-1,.,TGCGCCAGCAGACGTATAGCGGGAGCAGGTTTCGATGAGCAGTTCTTC,CASRRIAGAGFDEQFF
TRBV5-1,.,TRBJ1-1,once,TGCGCCAGCAGCTCCGCAGGCGCTGAAGCTTTCTTT,CASSSAGAEAFF
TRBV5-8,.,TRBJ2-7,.,TGTGCCAGCAGCTTAGGGTTGTCCGCCTACGAGCAGTACTTC,CASSLGLSAYEQYF
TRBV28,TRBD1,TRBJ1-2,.,TGTGCCAGCGGACCGGGACAGGGGACGGAAGGCTATGGCTACACCTTC,CASGPGQGTEGYGYTF
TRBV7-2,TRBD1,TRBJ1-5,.,TGTGCCAGCAGCCCGGACAGGGTCAATCAGCCCCAGCATTTT,CASSPDRVNQPQHF
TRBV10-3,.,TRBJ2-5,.,TGTGCCATCAGTGAAAGCCAAAGCACGGAGACCCAGTACTTC,CAISESQSTETQYF
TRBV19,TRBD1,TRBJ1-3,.,TGTGCCAGTAGTAAACCGGGACAGACCTTCTCTGGAAACACCATATATTTT,CASSKPGQTFSGNTIYF
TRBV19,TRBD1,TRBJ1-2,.,TGTGCCAGTAGTATCACCCGGACAGGGGGACGCTATGGCTACACCTTC,CASSITRTGGRYGYTF
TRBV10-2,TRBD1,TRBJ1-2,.,TGCGCCAGCAGTGAGCTCCGGACAGGACGAGAAGGCTACACCTTC,CASSELRTGREGYTF
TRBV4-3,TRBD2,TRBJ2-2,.,TGCGCCAGCAGCCAAGATTGGCTAGCGGGTCAACCAGAGCTGTTTTTT,CASSQDWLAGQPELFF
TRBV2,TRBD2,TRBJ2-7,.,TGTGCCAGCAGCGCCCCCGGGACTAGCGGGAGGGAAGTAACCTACGAGCAGTACTTC,CASSAPGTSGREVTYEQYF
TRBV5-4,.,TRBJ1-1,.,TGTGCCAGCAGCGTAACCGTCGACCGCACTGAAGCTTTCTTT,CASSVTVDRTEAFF
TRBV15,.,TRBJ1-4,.,TGTGCCACCAGCAGAGTGTCTTCGGCGAGGGGAAATGAAAAACTGTTTTTT,CATSRVSSARGNEKLFF
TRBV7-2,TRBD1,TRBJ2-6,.,TGTGCCAGCAGCTTAGAAGGGGGCCCTGGGGCCAACGTCCTGACTTTC,CASSLEGGPGANVLTF
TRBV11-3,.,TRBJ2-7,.,TGTGCCAGCAGCTTACCCTTCCCGGCGGAAAACCCCCTTTACGAGCAGTACTTC,CASSLPFPAENPLYEQYF